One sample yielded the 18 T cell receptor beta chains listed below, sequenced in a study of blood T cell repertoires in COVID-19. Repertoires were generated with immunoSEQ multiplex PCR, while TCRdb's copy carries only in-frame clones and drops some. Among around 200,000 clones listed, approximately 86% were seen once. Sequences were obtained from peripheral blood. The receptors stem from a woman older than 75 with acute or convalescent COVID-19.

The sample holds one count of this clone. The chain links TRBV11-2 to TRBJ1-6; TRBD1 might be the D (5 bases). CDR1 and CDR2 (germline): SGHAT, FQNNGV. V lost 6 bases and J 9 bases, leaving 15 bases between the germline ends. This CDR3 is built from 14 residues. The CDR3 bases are TGTGCCAGCAGGCCCGGGACTAAGGGTTCACCCCTCCACTTT. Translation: CASRPGTKGSPLHF.

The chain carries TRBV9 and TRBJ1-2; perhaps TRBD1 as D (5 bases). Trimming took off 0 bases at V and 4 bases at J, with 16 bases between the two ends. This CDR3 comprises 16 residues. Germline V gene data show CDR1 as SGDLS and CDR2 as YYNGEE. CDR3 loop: CASSVEGQVTSYGYTF. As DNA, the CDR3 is TGTGCCAGCAGCGTAGAGGGGCAGGTCACGTCCTATGGCTACACCTTC.

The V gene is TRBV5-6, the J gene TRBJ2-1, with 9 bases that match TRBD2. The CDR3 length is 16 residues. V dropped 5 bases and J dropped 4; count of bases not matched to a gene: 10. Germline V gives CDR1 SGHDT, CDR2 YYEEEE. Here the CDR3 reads CASSFPGLAAYNEQFF. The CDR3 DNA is TGTGCCAGCAGTTTTCCGGGACTAGCAGCTTACAATGAGCAGTTCTTC.

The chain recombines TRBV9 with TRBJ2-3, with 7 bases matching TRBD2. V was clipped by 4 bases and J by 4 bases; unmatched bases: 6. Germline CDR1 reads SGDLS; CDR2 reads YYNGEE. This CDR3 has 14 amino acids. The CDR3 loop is CASSSAGVADTQYF. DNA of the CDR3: TGTGCCAGCAGCTCGGCGGGAGTAGCAGATACGCAGTATTTT. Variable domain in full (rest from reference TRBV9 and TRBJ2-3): DSGVTQTPKHLITATGQRVTLRCSPRSGDLSVYWYQQSLDQGLQFLIQYYNGEERAKGNILERFSAQQFPDLHSELNLSSLELGDSALYFCASSSAGVADTQYFGPGTRLTVL.

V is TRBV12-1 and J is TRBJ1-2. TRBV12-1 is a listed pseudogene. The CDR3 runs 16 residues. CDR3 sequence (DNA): TGTGCCAGCAGCTCAGACCGTACCCCCGGGGACTATGGCTACACCTTC. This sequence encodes CASSSDRTPGDYGYTF.

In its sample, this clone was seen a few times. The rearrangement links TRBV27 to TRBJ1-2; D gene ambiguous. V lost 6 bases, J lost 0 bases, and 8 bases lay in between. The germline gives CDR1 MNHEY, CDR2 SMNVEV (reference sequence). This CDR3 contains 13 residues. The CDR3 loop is CASRQRTNYGYTF. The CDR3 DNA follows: TGTGCCAGCAGACAGAGAACTAACTATGGCTACACCTTC.

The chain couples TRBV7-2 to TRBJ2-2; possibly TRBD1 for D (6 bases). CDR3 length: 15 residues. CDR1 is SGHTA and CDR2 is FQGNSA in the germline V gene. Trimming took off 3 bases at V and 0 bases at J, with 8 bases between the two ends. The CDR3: CASSLGASNTGELFF. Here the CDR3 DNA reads TGTGCCAGCAGCTTGGGGGCCTCGAACACCGGGGAGCTGTTTTTT.

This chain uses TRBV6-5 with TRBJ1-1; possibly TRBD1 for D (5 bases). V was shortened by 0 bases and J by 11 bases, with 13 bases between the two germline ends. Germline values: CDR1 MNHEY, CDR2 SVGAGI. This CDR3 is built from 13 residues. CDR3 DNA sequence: TGTGCCAGCAGTTACTCCGGCTCAGGGTTGGCTTTCTTT. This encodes CASSYSGSGLAFF.

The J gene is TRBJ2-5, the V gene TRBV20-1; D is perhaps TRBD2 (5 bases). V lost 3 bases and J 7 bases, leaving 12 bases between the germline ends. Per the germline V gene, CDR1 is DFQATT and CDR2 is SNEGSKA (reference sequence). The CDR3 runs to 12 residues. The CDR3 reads CSASWLATTQYF. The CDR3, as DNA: TGCAGTGCTAGTTGGCTAGCCACGACCCAGTACTTC.

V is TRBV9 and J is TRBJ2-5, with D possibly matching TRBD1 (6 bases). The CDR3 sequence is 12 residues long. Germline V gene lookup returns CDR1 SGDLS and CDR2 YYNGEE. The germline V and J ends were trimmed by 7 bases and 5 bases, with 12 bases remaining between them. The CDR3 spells CASSRGTETQYF. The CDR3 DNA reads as TGTGCCAGCTCTAGGGGGACGGAGACCCAGTACTTC. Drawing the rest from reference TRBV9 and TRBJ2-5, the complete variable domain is DSGVTQTPKHLITATGQRVTLRCSPRSGDLSVYWYQQSLDQGLQFLIQYYNGEERAKGNILERFSAQQFPDLHSELNLSSLELGDSALYFCASSRGTETQYFGPGTRLLVL.

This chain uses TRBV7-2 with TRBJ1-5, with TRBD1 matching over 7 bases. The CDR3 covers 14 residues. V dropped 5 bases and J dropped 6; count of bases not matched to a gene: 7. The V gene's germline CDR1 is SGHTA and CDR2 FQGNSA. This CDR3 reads CASSPQGLRQPQHF. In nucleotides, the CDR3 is TGTGCCAGCAGCCCACAGGGGCTCCGTCAGCCCCAGCATTTT.

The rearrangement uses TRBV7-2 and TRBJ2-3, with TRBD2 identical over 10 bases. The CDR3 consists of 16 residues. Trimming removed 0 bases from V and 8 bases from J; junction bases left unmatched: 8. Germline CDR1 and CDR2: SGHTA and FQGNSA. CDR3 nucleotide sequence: TGTGCCAGCAGCTTAGCTCTAGCACTAGCGGGGATTACGCAGTATTTT. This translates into CASSLALALAGITQYF.

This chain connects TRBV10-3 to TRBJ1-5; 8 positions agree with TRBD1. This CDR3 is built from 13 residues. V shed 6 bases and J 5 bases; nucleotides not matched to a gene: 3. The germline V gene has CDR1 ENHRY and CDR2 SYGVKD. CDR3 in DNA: TGTGCCATCAGGATGGACAGGGATCAGCCCCAGCATTTT. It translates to CAIRMDRDQPQHF.

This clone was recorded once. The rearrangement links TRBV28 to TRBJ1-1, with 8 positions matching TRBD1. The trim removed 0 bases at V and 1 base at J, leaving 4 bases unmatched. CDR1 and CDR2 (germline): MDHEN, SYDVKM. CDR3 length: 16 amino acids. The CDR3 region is CASSLWMGQANTEAFF. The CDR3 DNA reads TGTGCCAGCAGTTTATGGATGGGACAGGCGAACACTGAAGCTTTCTTT.

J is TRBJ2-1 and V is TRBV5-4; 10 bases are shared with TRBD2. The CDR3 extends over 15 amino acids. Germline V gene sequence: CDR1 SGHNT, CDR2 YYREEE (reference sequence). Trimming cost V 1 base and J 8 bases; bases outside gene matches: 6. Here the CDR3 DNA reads TGTGCCAGCAGCTTGTATACTAGCGGGAACGATGAGCAGTTCTTC. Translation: CASSLYTSGNDEQFF. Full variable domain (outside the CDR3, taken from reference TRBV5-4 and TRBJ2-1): ETGVTQSPTHLIKTRGQQVTLRCSSQSGHNTVSWYQQALGQGPQFIFQYYREEENGRGNFPPRFSGLQFPNYSSELNVNALELDDSALYLCASSLYTSGNDEQFFGPGTRLTVL.

CDR3 in amino acids: CASSLGQGMNTEAFF. CDR3 DNA: TGCGCCAGCAGCTTGGGACAGGGGATGAACACTGAAGCTTTCTTT. This chain joins TRBV5-1 and TRBJ1-1; TRBD1 matches 8 bases. The V gene's germline CDR1 is SGHRS and CDR2 YFSETQ. The CDR3 covers 15 residues. V trimming: 0 bases; J trimming: 0 bases; junction bases outside the gene matches: 1.

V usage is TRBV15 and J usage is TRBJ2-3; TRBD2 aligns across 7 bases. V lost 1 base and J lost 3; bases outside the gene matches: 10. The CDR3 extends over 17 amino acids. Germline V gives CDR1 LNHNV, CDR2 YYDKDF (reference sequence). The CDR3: CATSRGGGGSRTDTQYF. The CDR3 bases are TGTGCCACCAGCAGAGGGGGTGGCGGGAGTAGGACAGATACGCAGTATTTT.

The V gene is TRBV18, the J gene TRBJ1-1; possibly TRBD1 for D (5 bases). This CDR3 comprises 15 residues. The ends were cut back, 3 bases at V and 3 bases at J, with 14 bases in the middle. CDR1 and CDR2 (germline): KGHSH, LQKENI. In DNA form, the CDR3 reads TGTGCCAGCTCACCGAGGCGGGGCGGTTACACTGAAGCTTTCTTT. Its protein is CASSPRRGGYTEAFF. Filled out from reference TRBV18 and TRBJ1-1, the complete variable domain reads NAGVMQNPRHLVRRRGQEARLRCSPMKGHSHVYWYRQLPEEGLKFMVYLQKENIIDESGMPKERFSAEFPKEGPSILRIQQVVRGDSAAYFCASSPRRGGYTEAFFGQGTRLTVV.